One and the same sample provided the 20 T cell receptor beta chains below, sequenced in a study of regulatory T cells in long-lasting Graves disease. Through Arm-PCR of CDR3 regions and iRepertoire HTBI primers, TCR beta libraries were built. TCRdb analysed the multiplex PCR reads with MiXCR anew, one entry per CDR3 protein. The sample shows 350,000 to 450,000 distinct CDR3 sequences, around 14% of them seen only once. Time point defined: newly diagnosed GD, antithyroid drugs for less than 3 months. Generation of the TCR library employed RNA extracted from PBMCs. The same data also went into a second study, on T cells in Graves' hyperthyroidism and ophthalmopathy.

Sequenced material: peripheral blood mononuclear cells (PBMCs), taken at new diagnosis, from a patient treated with antithyroid drugs. The receptor set was obtained from a woman aged 25 to 39 with Graves disease.

This clonotype was recorded at least ten times. This sequence joins TRBV4-1 and TRBJ2-7, with 7 bases that match TRBD2. The V segment lost 6 bases and the J segment 5 bases; nucleotides outside the gene matches: 7. CDR1 is MGHRA and CDR2 is YSYEKL in the germline V gene. The length of the CDR3 is 13 residues. The CDR3: CASRGGPIDEQYF. The DNA for the CDR3 is TGCGCCAGCAGGGGAGGGCCTATAGACGAGCAGTACTTC.

Ten or more counts support this clonotype. This CDR3 reads CASSPDNSRWNEQFF. The CDR3 DNA is TGTGCCAGCAGCCCAGACAATAGCAGGTGGAATGAGCAGTTCTTC. This rearrangement joins TRBV9 to TRBJ2-1; D is unclear. V was shortened by 4 bases and J by 7 bases, with 18 bases between the two germline ends. CDR1 is SGDLS, CDR2 YYNGEE, per germline. CDR3 length: 15 residues.

The chain couples TRBV7-9 to TRBJ1-4, with 9 bases aligning to TRBD1. The V and J ends lost 5 bases and 14 bases, in that order; junction bases with no gene match: 6. The germline CDR1 and CDR2 sequences are SEHNR and FQNEAQ (reference sequence). This CDR3 has 12 amino acids. As DNA, the CDR3 is TGTGCCAGCAGCCAGGGACAGGGCGATCTGTTTTTT. Protein sequence: CASSQGQGDLFF.

The J gene is TRBJ1-4, the V gene TRBV6-4; D not certain. The CDR3 length is 15 residues. Trimming removed 2 bases from V and 1 base from J, with 8 bases in between. CDR1 and CDR2 (germline): MRHNA, SNTAGT. The chain's CDR3 is CASSDRGRTNEKLFF. CDR3 in DNA: TGTGCCAGCAGTGACCGAGGGAGAACTAATGAAAAACTGTTTTTT.

The genes are TRBV5-1 and TRBJ2-1; TRBD2 agrees at 13 bases. Trimming at V came to 4 bases and at J to 0 bases, leaving 4 bases not matched to a gene. The germline V gene encodes CDR1 SGHRS and CDR2 YFSETQ. The CDR3 is 17 residues long. This chain's CDR3 is CASSPGLAGTSYNEQFF. In DNA form, the CDR3 reads TGCGCCAGCAGCCCGGGACTAGCGGGAACCTCCTACAATGAGCAGTTCTTC.

In DNA form, the CDR3 reads TGTGCCAGTAGTATCTCTCTTACAGGGTACACTGAAGCTTTCTTT. It translates to CASSISLTGYTEAFF. This chain links TRBV19 with TRBJ1-1; possibly TRBD1 for D (6 bases). The CDR3 length is 15 residues. Germline V lookup: CDR1 LNHDA, CDR2 SQIVND (reference sequence). Trimming removed 3 bases from V and 3 bases from J, with 14 bases in between.

As to this clonotype: The final CDR3 position lacks the conserved phenylalanine or tryptophan, pointing to a likely read error. This chain links TRBV30 with TRBJ2-1; D uncertain. Per germline, CDR1 GTSNPN and CDR2 SVGIG (reference sequence). V lost 2 bases to trimming and J lost 1 base, with 12 bases between them. This CDR3 has 15 amino acids. Here the CDR3 DNA reads TGTGCCTGGAGTTCCCGGGCTCCGTCCTACAATGAGCAGTTCCTC. Translation gives CAWSSRAPSYNEQFL.

This clonotype was counted many times. The V and J genes are TRBV28 and TRBJ1-5, with D possibly TRBD1 on 5 matching bases. CDR3 length equals 17 residues. V was shortened by 5 bases and J by 2 bases, with 19 bases between the two germline ends. Germline V lookup: CDR1 MDHEN, CDR2 SYDVKM. CDR3: CASSPWGGAGRNQPQHF. In DNA form, the CDR3 reads TGTGCCAGCAGTCCATGGGGGGGAGCAGGACGCAATCAGCCCCAGCATTTT.

This clonotype has a handful of counts. The CDR3 nucleotides are TGTGCCAGCAGTCCCGGCGGGAGGTACACAGATACGCAGTATTTT. Protein: CASSPGGRYTDTQYF. The chain joins TRBV6-1 to TRBJ2-3; 8 bases are a match to TRBD2. The CDR3 sequence is 15 residues long. Germline V gene data show CDR1 as MNHNS and CDR2 as SASEGT. With 5 bases clipped from V and 2 bases from J, the junction kept 6 bases outside the gene matches.

The chain links TRBV7-8 to TRBJ1-1; 9 nucleotides align to TRBD1. CDR3 length equals 18 residues. The V gene end was trimmed by 6 bases and the J gene end by 3 bases; junction bases not matched to a gene: 17. Germline-derived CDR1 and CDR2 are SGHVS and FQNEAQ. This chain's CDR3 is CASSSPGRDRVSYTEAFF. The CDR3 bases are TGTGCCAGCAGTTCCCCCGGCCGGGACAGGGTTTCTTACACTGAAGCTTTCTTT.

This clonotype was found many times. The chain carries TRBV4-1 and TRBJ2-3, with no clear D. Germline V gives CDR1 MGHRA, CDR2 YSYEKL. V gave up 4 bases and J gave up 3 bases, with 11 bases separating them. This CDR3 is built from 14 residues. CDR3 loop: CASSLGVGTDTQYF. In nucleotides, the CDR3 is TGCGCCAGCAGCCTCGGCGTAGGGACAGATACGCAGTATTTT.

In this sample, this clonotype turned up many times. J is TRBJ2-1 and V is TRBV11-3; TRBD2 aligns across 7 bases. This CDR3 is built from 15 residues. CDR1 and CDR2 from the germline V gene are SGHNT and YENEEA. The junction had 1 base not matched to a gene; V was cut back by 2 bases and J by 0 bases. This CDR3 is CASSLSSGSYNEQFF. In nucleotides, the CDR3 is TGTGCCAGCAGCTTATCTAGCGGCTCCTACAATGAGCAGTTCTTC.

At least ten counts were recorded for this clonotype. The chain links TRBV5-1 to TRBJ1-1; 7 nucleotides line up with TRBD1. From germline, CDR1 is SGHRS and CDR2 YFSETQ. Trimming removed 0 bases from V and 1 base from J; junction bases left unmatched: 6. The CDR3 extends over 16 amino acids. The CDR3 DNA reads as TGCGCCAGCAGCTTGGCCGGAGGACAGGAGAACACTGAAGCTTTCTTT. Its protein is CASSLAGGQENTEAFF.

This clonotype was seen more than once but under ten times. J is TRBJ2-3 and V is TRBV2; perhaps D is TRBD1 or TRBD2 (5 bases each). The germline V gene has CDR1 SNHLY and CDR2 FYNNEI. CDR3 length: 15 residues. V lost 6 bases, J lost 4 bases, and 17 bases lay in between. CDR3 sequence: CASRKNPGPADTQYF. CDR3 coding DNA: TGTGCCAGCAGAAAGAATCCGGGGCCAGCAGATACGCAGTATTTT.

The sample holds a few counts of this clonotype. The chain has TRBV10-1 and TRBJ2-7, with D perhaps TRBD1 or TRBD2 (6 bases each). The CDR3 covers 15 residues. The germline V gene has CDR1 WNHNN and CDR2 SYGVQD (reference sequence). The V end was cut by 3 bases, the J end by 0 bases, with 12 bases between. The CDR3 spells CASSDPGGSSYEQYF. The DNA of the CDR3 is TGCGCCAGCAGTGACCCCGGGGGCAGCTCCTACGAGCAGTACTTC.

This clonotype has at least ten counts. The chain has TRBV2 and TRBJ2-7, with TRBD1 as a possible D gene (6 bases). Germline CDR1 SNHLY, CDR2 FYNNEI. Trimming removed 6 bases at V and 2 bases at J, with 11 bases between. The CDR3 has 13 residues. In DNA, the CDR3 is TGTGCCAGCAGGCACAGGGTGGCCTACGAGCAGTACTTC. Translating it yields CASRHRVAYEQYF.

This clonotype was found many times. V gene TRBV7-9 combines with J gene TRBJ2-7; D remains unclear. CDR3 length: 14 amino acids. V was trimmed by 1 base and J by 3 bases, leaving 10 bases between them. Germline V gene lookup returns CDR1 SEHNR and CDR2 FQNEAQ (reference sequence). The CDR3 loop reads CASSLGRRIYEQYF. The CDR3 region has the DNA TGTGCCAGCAGCTTAGGTCGCAGGATCTACGAGCAGTACTTC.

Many counts were recorded for this clonotype. The CDR3: CASSGRLAGGRETQYF. CDR3 sequence (DNA): TGTGCCAGCAGCGGACGACTAGCGGGAGGACGGGAGACCCAGTACTTC. This chain links TRBV7-8 with TRBJ2-5; 13 bases map to TRBD2. V dropped 5 bases and J dropped 5; count of bases not matched to a gene: 8. The CDR3 length is 16 residues. CDR1 and CDR2 from the germline V gene are SGHVS and FQNEAQ. The complete variable domain, with remaining parts taken from reference TRBV7-8 and TRBJ2-5, reads GAGVSQSPRYKVAKRGQDVALRCDPISGHVSLFWYQQALGQGPEFLTYFQNEAQLDKSGLPSDRFFAERPEGSVSTLKIQRTQQEDSAVYLCASSGRLAGGRETQYFGPGTRLLVL.

This rearrangement joins TRBV7-3 to TRBJ2-1; 9 bases match TRBD2. Germline CDR1 and CDR2: SGHTA and FQGTGA. Germline trimming cut 0 bases from V and 4 bases from J; bases unmatched to any gene: 7. CDR3 length equals 17 residues. The chain's CDR3 is CASSLTGALAGYNEQFF. The DNA of the CDR3 is TGTGCCAGCAGCTTAACAGGGGCACTAGCGGGTTACAATGAGCAGTTCTTC.

This clonotype has at least ten counts. V gene TRBV12-3 or TRBV12-4 combines with J gene TRBJ1-2; TRBD1 matches at 8 bases. J lost 4 bases, V lost 2 bases, and 6 bases had no gene match. The CDR3 is 15 amino acids. Here the CDR3 reads CASSLRDRRPYGYTF. The CDR3 DNA reads as TGTGCCAGCAGTTTAAGGGACAGGCGGCCCTATGGCTACACCTTC.